The T cell receptor (beta chain) described here comes from a study of T cell responses to AZD1222 COVID-19 vaccine. The study's findings and limits: Only after the peak T cell response were repertoires sampled.

The table came from immunoSEQ multiplex PCR; TCRdb's copy has only in-frame clones and leaves some out. Of fewer than 120,000 clones in the sample, about four fifths were seen once. With regard to this clone: Its antigen is unknown.

The CDR3 extends over 12 amino acids. Germline lookup yields CDR1 MDHEN and CDR2 SYDVKM. V was pared by 8 bases and J by 4 bases, with 11 bases between. Sequenced here: peripheral blood, sampled on day 0 of AZD1222 vaccination. The chain combines TRBV28 with TRBJ1-1; no definite D call. This receptor was identified in an adult in good health. The CDR3 here is CASRGKPTEAFF. The CDR3 nucleotides are TGTGCCAGCCGTGGGAAACCCACTGAAGCTTTCTTT.